This T cell receptor (beta chain) was captured in a study of T cell responses to AZD1222 COVID-19 vaccine. Findings and caveats of the study: Among the donors, most were white British and more were female, and clonal diversity was possibly underestimated.

Profiled with immunoSEQ multiplex PCR; TCRdb holds only in-frame clones, not every one. The sample comprises 85,000 to 100,000 clones, 85% to 95% of which are singletons, and about 13% rests with the top ten. The V and J ends lost 4 bases and 7 bases respectively, with 12 bases between them. CDR3 length: 13 residues. Germline assignment: CDR1 SGHRS and CDR2 YFSETQ. A note on this clone: As yet, its antigen is unknown.

Sequencing used peripheral blood, obtained on day 0 of AZD1222 vaccination. This sequence was found in an adult in good health. The chain joins TRBV5-1 to TRBJ1-5; weak D call: TRBD1 (5 bases). CDR3 residues: CASSQEGWQPQHF. CDR3 bases: TGCGCCAGCAGCCAAGAGGGGTGGCAGCCCCAGCATTTT.